Detailed here is one T cell receptor (beta chain). The data were obtained in a study of shared clonotypes between healthy human individuals. Some clones are missing from TCRdb's copy, which holds only in-frame ones; the method was immunoSEQ multiplex PCR. The sample holds millions of clones, over 85% seen once. Naive CD8 populations comprised CD45RO-negative cells positively selected for CCR7, excluding terminally differentiated effector memory CD45RA+ cells. This sequence was found in a man aged 18 to 35 in good health. Sequenced input: naive CD8+ T cells sorted from blood.

The CDR3 DNA reads as TGTGCCAGTAGTGTAAACAGGGGTAATGAGCAGTTCTTC. Encoded protein: CASSVNRGNEQFF. The chain links TRBV19 to TRBJ2-1; 7 bases agree with TRBD1. CDR1 is LNHDA, CDR2 SQIVND, per germline (reference sequence). The CDR3 contains 13 residues. V was clipped by 5 bases and J by 7 bases; unmatched bases: 5.